Presented here are 28 T cell receptor beta chains from one specimen sequenced in a study of T cell responses to AZD1222 COVID-19 vaccine. TCRdb keeps only in-frame clones here, not all; method: immunoSEQ multiplex PCR. Among 170,000 or so clones, around 90% were seen once, and the ten largest hold roughly 2.5%. The starting material was peripheral blood, obtained on day 0 of AZD1222 vaccination. These receptors were obtained from an adult in good health.

The genes are TRBV5-1 and TRBJ1-2; 7 bases line up with TRBD1. Unmatched junction bases numbered 2, after V lost 3 bases and J lost 3 bases. The CDR3 has 13 residues. Germline-derived CDR1 and CDR2 are SGHRS and YFSETQ. CDR3 region: CASSSQGDYGYTF. The CDR3 nucleotides read TGCGCCAGCAGCTCCCAGGGGGACTATGGCTACACCTTC.

This rearrangement joins TRBV19 to TRBJ1-5; D is uncertain. Trimming removed 7 bases at V and 0 bases at J, with 16 bases between. There are 16 residues in the CDR3. Germline CDR1 LNHDA, CDR2 SQIVND (reference sequence). Here the CDR3 DNA reads TGTGCCAGTACCCATACGGGTTACAATAGCAATCAGCCCCAGCATTTT. Protein: CASTHTGYNSNQPQHF. Variable domain in full (rest from reference TRBV19 and TRBJ1-5): DGGITQSPKYLFRKEGQNVTLSCEQNLNHDAMYWYRQDPGQGLRLIYYSQIVNDFQKGDIAEGYSVSREKKESFPLTVTSAQKNPTAFYLCASTHTGYNSNQPQHFGDGTRLSIL.

The chain couples TRBV15 to TRBJ2-7; D is ambiguous. The CDR3 runs 16 residues. The germline V gene encodes CDR1 LNHNV and CDR2 YYDKDF (reference sequence). Deletions cut 0 bases from V and 0 bases from J, with 12 bases between. The CDR3 sequence is CATSRELAASSYEQYF. The DNA for the CDR3 is TGTGCCACCAGCAGAGAGCTGGCCGCAAGCTCCTACGAGCAGTACTTC.

The chain combines TRBV6-5 with TRBJ1-1; 9 nucleotides line up with TRBD1. The CDR3 has 14 residues. V gave up 6 bases and J gave up 4 bases; unmatched junction bases: 6. Germline CDR1 and CDR2: MNHEY and SVGAGI. This CDR3 reads CASRFDRGSTEAFF. The CDR3 DNA reads as TGTGCCAGCAGATTCGACAGGGGGTCCACTGAAGCTTTCTTT.

This chain connects TRBV21-1 to TRBJ2-1; TRBD1, the D gene given by the table, was not confirmed from the DNA. TRBV21-1 is recorded as a pseudogene. CDR3 length: 18 residues. CDR3 DNA sequence: TGTGCCAGCAGCAAAGCGGTGCCACAGGGGAGCTTCTACGGTGAGCAGTTCTTC. Encoded protein: CASSKAVPQGSFYGEQFF.

The chain combines TRBV7-8 with TRBJ1-1; the D gene is possibly TRBD1 (5 bases). Germline assignment: CDR1 SGHVS and CDR2 FQNEAQ. CDR3 size: 16 residues. V was shortened by 1 base and J by 0 bases, with 12 bases between the two germline ends. The CDR3 nucleotides read TGTGCCAGCAGCTTAGGAGGGCGACAGCTGAACACTGAAGCTTTCTTT. Translated: CASSLGGRQLNTEAFF.

CDR3 amino acids: CASSSDGTSGRGQFF. CDR3 coding DNA: TGTGCCAGCAGCTCGGACGGGACTAGCGGGAGAGGGCAGTTCTTC. V is TRBV7-3 and J is TRBJ2-1; 14 bases line up with TRBD2. The CDR3 totals 15 residues. Germline assignment: CDR1 SGHTA and CDR2 FQGTGA. With V trimmed by 4 bases and J by 12 bases, 8 bases remained unmatched.

The chain joins TRBV7-6 to TRBJ2-2, with D perhaps TRBD1 (6 bases). Germline V CDR1 and CDR2: SGHVS, FNYEAQ. V dropped 4 bases and J dropped 4 bases, with 19 bases sitting between them. This CDR3 is 17 amino acids long. DNA of the CDR3: TGTGCCAGCAGCTCCCAACAAGGGGGAAAGGGCACCGGGGAGCTGTTTTTT. Residues: CASSSQQGGKGTGELFF.

The chain uses TRBV4-1 and TRBJ2-2; 9 bases fit TRBD2. V was clipped by 4 bases and J by 3 bases; unmatched bases: 6. From germline, CDR1 is MGHRA and CDR2 YSYEKL. The CDR3 has 16 amino acids. CDR3 nucleotide sequence: TGCGCCAGCAGCCTGATAGCGGGAGCAGACACCGGGGAGCTGTTTTTT. As protein: CASSLIAGADTGELFF.

The chain uses TRBV28 and TRBJ2-7; the match to TRBD1 covers 7 bases. In germline, CDR1 is MDHEN, CDR2 SYDVKM. The J segment lost 1 base and the V segment lost 2 bases, leaving 2 bases of the junction unmatched. The CDR3 sequence is 14 residues long. The CDR3 loop is CASSLRQGSYEQYF. CDR3 sequence (DNA): TGTGCCAGCAGTTTAAGACAGGGATCCTACGAGCAGTACTTC.

The rearrangement joins TRBV30 to TRBJ2-5; 7 bases align to TRBD2. The CDR3 totals 13 residues. With V trimmed by 2 bases and J by 5 bases, 5 bases remained unmatched. Germline V CDR1 and CDR2: GTSNPN, SVGIG (reference sequence). The chain's CDR3 is CAWSFGGRETQYF. The CDR3 coding sequence is TGTGCCTGGAGTTTCGGGGGGAGGGAGACCCAGTACTTC.

This clone has only one observation. V usage is TRBV11-1 and J usage is TRBJ2-7; D gene unclear. V was cut by 3 bases and J by 2 bases, with 8 bases left in between. The CDR3 consists of 13 residues. Germline-derived CDR1 and CDR2 are SGHAT and FQDESV (reference sequence). The CDR3 region is CASSLQNTYEQYF. The CDR3 nucleotides read TGTGCCAGCAGCTTGCAGAATACCTACGAGCAGTACTTC.

This clone has a handful of counts. The genes are TRBV2 and TRBJ2-7, with D possibly matching TRBD2 (6 bases). Germline V CDR1 and CDR2: SNHLY, FYNNEI. V shed 6 bases and J shed 5 bases, with 23 bases lying between them. The CDR3 length is 16 residues. The CDR3 loop is CASRALEGSLSHEQYF. Here the CDR3 DNA reads TGTGCCAGCAGGGCCTTGGAGGGGTCCCTGAGTCACGAGCAGTACTTC.

This clone was seen a handful of times. The chain couples TRBV5-5 to TRBJ1-2; TRBD1 might be the D (5 bases). V was clipped by 0 bases and J by 3 bases, with 21 bases between them. CDR3 length equals 18 residues. Germline V gives CDR1 SGHKS, CDR2 YYEKEE (reference sequence). For the CDR3, the DNA is TGTGCCAGCAGCTTGGGGTGGGGCGCAGGGAGCTTGGACTATGGCTACACCTTC. This encodes CASSLGWGAGSLDYGYTF. The full variable domain, with the rest looked up from reference TRBV5-5 and TRBJ1-2, is DAGVTQSPTHLIKTRGQQVTLRCSPISGHKSVSWYQQVLGQGPQFIFQYYEKEERGRGNFPDRFSARQFPNYSSELNVNALLLGDSALYLCASSLGWGAGSLDYGYTFGSGTRLTVV.

This clone was picked up a small number of times. The rearrangement joins TRBV30 to TRBJ1-2; D remains unclear. V was pared by 8 bases and J by 3 bases, with 16 bases between. The germline V gene encodes CDR1 GTSNPN and CDR2 SVGIG (reference sequence). There are 13 residues in the CDR3. CDR3 bases: TGTGCCAGCGGACCGTATAAATACTATGGCTACACCTTC. Translated: CASGPYKYYGYTF.

This chain uses TRBV9 with TRBJ2-7; D not resolved. Between the trimmed V and J ends, which lost 3 bases and 0 bases, there was a span of 10 bases. There are 14 residues in the CDR3. Germline V lookup: CDR1 SGDLS, CDR2 YYNGEE. The CDR3 DNA reads as TGTGCCAGCAGCGCTTCAGGTGCCTCCTACGAGCAGTACTTC. This translates into CASSASGASYEQYF.

The chain recombines TRBV5-4 with TRBJ1-1, with 7 bases identical to TRBD1. The ends lost 2 bases at V and 2 bases at J; junction bases unmatched: 3. Germline values: CDR1 SGHNT, CDR2 YYREEE (reference sequence). The CDR3 consists of 14 residues. The CDR3 nucleotides read TGTGCCAGCAGCTTTGGGACAGCTAACACTGAAGCTTTCTTT. It is translated as CASSFGTANTEAFF.

The V call is TRBV4-2, the J call TRBJ2-7; 9 positions agree with TRBD1. Germline lookup yields CDR1 LGHNA and CDR2 YNFKEQ. J was trimmed by 1 base and V by 6 bases; bases with no gene match: 4. The CDR3 loop spans 14 amino acids. Written as DNA, the CDR3 is TGTGCCAGCAGTGCCGGGACAGGGTCCTACGAGCAGTACTTC. Residues: CASSAGTGSYEQYF.

The chain carries TRBV4-2 and TRBJ2-7; no reliable D call. The CDR3 is 13 amino acids. Germline V CDR1 and CDR2: LGHNA, YNFKEQ. Trimming removed 0 bases from V and 4 bases from J, with 7 bases in between. CDR3 DNA: TGTGCCAGCAGCCAAGATCGAGTGTACGAGCAGTACTTC. Residues: CASSQDRVYEQYF.

The V and J genes are TRBV3-1 (or the pseudogene TRBV3-2) and TRBJ1-2; D unclear. V gave up 3 bases and J gave up 6 bases, with 8 bases separating them. The length of the CDR3 is 12 residues. Germline values: CDR1 LGHDT, CDR2 YNNKEL (reference sequence). The CDR3 reads CASSHLGDGYTF. The CDR3 coding sequence is TGTGCCAGCAGCCATCTTGGGGATGGCTACACCTTC.

The gene calls are TRBV2 and TRBJ2-1; the D gene is possibly TRBD1 (6 bases). V was cut by 9 bases and J by 7 bases, with 19 bases left in between. Germline CDR1 reads SNHLY; CDR2 reads FYNNEI. This CDR3 has 14 residues. The CDR3 region is CARPPGTHSNEQFF. In DNA form, the CDR3 reads TGTGCCAGACCCCCCGGGACACATTCAAATGAGCAGTTCTTC.

The chain has TRBV29-1 and TRBJ2-1; unclear D gene. CDR1 is SQVTM and CDR2 is ANQGSEA in the germline V gene. This CDR3 contains 11 residues. The CDR3 bases are TGCAGTGGGGTTACCTACAATGAGCAGTTCTTC. It encodes CSGVTYNEQFF.

The rearrangement links TRBV3-1 (or the pseudogene TRBV3-2) to TRBJ2-1; D gene ambiguous. V shed 1 base and J shed 4 bases, with 8 bases lying between them. Per the germline V gene, CDR1 is LGHDT and CDR2 is YNNKEL (reference sequence). The CDR3 is 14 residues long. DNA for the CDR3: TGTGCCAGCAGCCAAGTCGCCCCATACAATGAGCAGTTCTTC. Its protein product is CASSQVAPYNEQFF.

In this sample, this clone turned up once. This sequence joins TRBV7-2 and TRBJ1-1; D might be TRBD1 (5 bases). The germline CDR1 and CDR2 sequences are SGHTA and FQGNSA. This CDR3 region has 14 residues. V lost 7 bases, J lost 0 bases, and 12 bases lay in between. DNA of the CDR3: TGTGCCAGCACTCGACAGCGCATGAACACTGAAGCTTTCTTT. Residues: CASTRQRMNTEAFF.

This clone was found once. This chain links TRBV6-5 with TRBJ2-1, with 9 bases aligning to TRBD1. Germline V gene data show CDR1 as MNHEY and CDR2 as SVGAGI. The CDR3 contains 14 residues. V was pared by 5 bases and J by 5 bases, with 4 bases of the junction left unmatched. CDR3 nucleotides: TGTGCCAGCAGTCAATGGACAGGGGACAATGAGCAGTTCTTC. As protein: CASSQWTGDNEQFF.

The chain has TRBV7-2 and TRBJ1-5; D possibly corresponds to TRBD1 (5 bases). Per germline, CDR1 SGHTA and CDR2 FQGNSA. The CDR3 covers 14 residues. Trimming removed 4 bases from V and 3 bases from J, with 10 bases in between. CDR3 region: CASSYDGTNQPQHF. The CDR3 coding sequence is TGTGCCAGCAGCTATGACGGGACCAATCAGCCCCAGCATTTT.

This rearrangement joins TRBV6-5 to TRBJ1-4; the D gene is possibly TRBD1 (6 bases). This CDR3 spans 13 amino acids. The germline V gene encodes CDR1 MNHEY and CDR2 SVGAGI. The V end lost 6 bases, the J end lost 3 bases, and 8 bases lay between the germline ends. DNA of the CDR3: TGTGCCAGCAGCACAGGGTCTAATGAAAAACTGTTTTTT. Amino acid sequence: CASSTGSNEKLFF.

The table lists this clone with a count of one. This rearrangement joins TRBV29-1 to TRBJ2-7; 8 bases are shared with TRBD2. The CDR3 contains 14 residues. Trimming took 6 bases from V and 0 from J; bases not matched to a gene: 7. Per the germline V gene, CDR1 is SQVTM and CDR2 is ANQGSEA. This chain's CDR3 is CSVTTGRASYEQYF. CDR3 DNA: TGCAGCGTAACTACCGGGAGGGCCTCCTACGAGCAGTACTTC.